This T cell receptor (beta chain) was documented in a study of shared clonotypes between healthy human individuals (TCRdb year 2020). For the study in its entirety: The cohort comprised a couple of women and a few men aged 18 to 49 years. The study deeply sequenced blood TCR repertoires of several healthy adults to estimate repertoire size and the extent of clonotype sharing between individuals. Different laboratories and diverse techniques were used to prepare libraries and sequence TCR repertoires, to increase sequencing depth and limit assay-specific biases. Per donor, leukapheresis produced somewhere between about 0.94 and 9 billion PBMCs. For each donor, three plates each were used for CD4 naive and CD4 memory, two plates were used for CD8 naive, and one plate was used for CD8 memory.

Trimming takes 3 bases from V and 0 bases from J, and the germline ends sit 5 bases apart. The CDR3 covers 13 residues, taking in both the cysteine and the phenylalanine. Only the CDR3 region is kept as DNA, spanning 39 bases read in frame from base 1. Looking up the germline V gene yields CDR1 SQVTM and CDR2 ANQGSEA. The donors were healthy, HIV-negative adults with no recently reported acute infections or vaccinations. Every donor was a Caucasian adult living in Nashville, Tennessee, USA. Magnetic negative selection was used to enrich CD4+ T cells, after which naive cells were positively selected on CD45RA and the negative fraction became the memory subset. Blood was obtained by leukapheresis, after which PBMCs were separated by Ficoll-Histopaque density gradient centrifugation and cryopreserved in liquid nitrogen vapor phase. Analytical flow cytometry was used to check the purity and quantity of each magnetically sorted T cell population. Genomic DNA was isolated from each sorted fraction and quantified by UV absorbance on a Nanodrop 2000c.

A word on this clone: The antigen it binds to is not known. Per-base quality was not reported, and no clone a single base away is much larger than it. The sample has other DNA sequences that encode this CDR3 too.

Using the deep immunoSEQ assay, TCR CDR3 regions were amplified from genomic DNA by multiplex PCR. For each cell subset, the extracted genomic DNA was distributed evenly across all wells of several immunoSEQ 96-well plates, and each plate served as one replicate. For sorted subsets, each replicate PCR was loaded with 200 to 250 ng genomic DNA, equivalent to 25,000 to 35,000 T cell genomes. Purified libraries were quantified with a Qubit 3.0 fluorometer, sized on a Bioanalyzer 2100, and re-quantified with the KAPA Library Quantification kit. Each immunoSEQ 96-well plate was sequenced on its own single-read 150-cycle Illumina NextSeq 550 flow cell. As for the authors' bioinformatics: Because only junctional sequences without quality scores were contained in the immunoSEQ output, filtering matching that applied to full-length reads could not be performed. To assign V/J genes and CDR3, sequences were annotated against IMGT germline references using PyIR, a Python wrapper for IgBLAST v1.9. Reads were removed for weak V/J assignments (E-value above 1e-6), missing CDR3, stop codons, out-of-frame junctions, or ambiguous translated residues. V3J clonotypes were defined as sequences sharing an identical inferred V gene, J gene, and CDR3 amino acid sequence. Percentage overlap between repertoires was computed as shared unique clonotypes divided by the size of the smaller repertoire. RTK rarefaction, the Chao1 estimator, and Recon v2.1 estimates of unobserved clonotypes were used to assess repertoire richness. Generation probabilities for all TCRbeta clonotypes obtained by the gDNA method from a handful of donors were computed using OLGA. Sourced from immuneACCESS, this table was stored by TCRdb with only in-frame sequences that have V and J called. A share of the clones is absent; for the studies checked, an unresolved V gene accounts for under half, and the remainder has no known explanation. The DNA was the basis for D and trimming; V, J and clone size are from that table. A total of a few million clones appear in this sample, over 90% of them only once. Clones ranked in the top ten supply under 0.45% of the sample.

On the study overall, not on this receptor specifically: Sampling was restricted to blood, and TCR repertoires in tissues likely differ from the TCR repertoires found in blood. Naive subsets generally had larger estimated clonotype richness than memory subsets. Higher generation probabilities were observed for clonotypes shared by all four sorted-subset donors than for non-shared clonotypes. Pairwise subsampling indicated that sequencing depth was expected to affect the degree of clonotype sharing among donors. Roughly 5% of naive CD4, 3% to 4% of naive CD8, roughly 2.4% of memory CD4, and less than 0.45% of memory CD8 clonotypes were shared across several donors. The small number of donors limited the genetic and exposure-history diversity represented. Rarefaction of sorted-subset datasets indicated incomplete sequencing despite the large sequencing depth.

The V and J segments used are TRBV29-1 and TRBJ1-4, with no reliable assignment of the D segment. The receptor comes from a man between 18 and 35 years old in good health. Some clones in this sample may be carry-over from other donors' samples. Sequencing was performed on naive CD4+ T cells from PBMCs. The sample's cell subset or site label, in plain terms: CD45RA+ positively selected. CDR3 loop: CSVEGATNEKLFF. The DNA is as follows: TGCAGCGTTGAGGGTGCAACTAATGAAAAACTGTTTTTT. Supplemented by the reference TRBV29-1 and TRBJ1-4 proteins around the CDR3, the complete variable domain is SAVISQKPSRDICQRGTSLTIQCQVDSQVTMMFWYRQQPGQSLTLIATANQGSEATYESGFVIDKFPISRPNLTFSTLTVSNMSPEDSSIYLCSVEGATNEKLFFGSGTQLSVL.